These 28 T cell receptor beta chains were all obtained from the same sample, sequenced in a study of shared T cell receptors in the human thymus. The method was immunoSEQ multiplex PCR; TCRdb's version includes in-frame clones alone and lacks a portion of them. The data show about 660,000 clones, 70% to 90% seen once. These data were likewise used in another study, on human thymus T cells.

Sequencing was done on a sample of thymocytes. The receptors were gathered from a boy younger than two with a congenital heart defect.

J is TRBJ1-1 and V is TRBV20-1; D not certain. Germline V CDR1 and CDR2: DFQATT, SNEGSKA (reference sequence). The CDR3 has 10 residues. Trimming removed 7 bases from V and 4 bases from J, with 7 bases in between. CDR3 DNA sequence: TGCAGTGGTAGGAGCACTGAAGCTTTCTTT. The encoded protein is CSGRSTEAFF.

This chain joins TRBV5-1 and TRBJ2-7; 8 bases are shared with TRBD1. Trimming at V came to 1 base and at J to 0 bases, leaving 3 bases not matched to a gene. Germline V lookup: CDR1 SGHRS, CDR2 YFSETQ. This CDR3 contains 15 residues. The CDR3 DNA sequence: TGCGCCAGCAGCTTGACGGACAGGGTCTCCTACGAGCAGTACTTC. Encoded protein: CASSLTDRVSYEQYF.

This clone was seen a few times. This rearrangement joins TRBV4-1 to TRBJ1-5; D is possibly TRBD1 (5 bases). V was shortened by 3 bases and J by 5 bases, with 11 bases between the two germline ends. The CDR3 sequence is 14 residues long. The germline gives CDR1 MGHRA, CDR2 YSYEKL. The CDR3 sequence is CASSQYGGDQPQHF. The DNA for the CDR3 is TGCGCCAGCAGCCAGTACGGGGGGGATCAGCCCCAGCATTTT.

On this clone itself: A read error may account for a junction end that differs from germline. The chain employs TRBV14 and TRBJ2-1; 8 bases line up with TRBD2. The germline V gene encodes CDR1 SGHDN and CDR2 FVKESK. The CDR3 is 11 residues long. For the CDR3, the DNA is TGTGCCAGCAGCCAAAACGGGAGGGCAATCTTC. As protein: CASSQNGRAIF.

The gene calls are TRBV29-1 and TRBJ2-1; 7 bases are a match to TRBD2. This CDR3 region has 14 residues. J was trimmed by 7 bases and V by 4 bases; bases with no gene match: 10. Germline V gene lookup returns CDR1 SQVTM and CDR2 ANQGSEA. CDR3 sequence reads: CSVGTGGRGNEQFF. CDR3 in DNA: TGCAGCGTTGGGACGGGCGGGAGAGGGAATGAGCAGTTCTTC.

The gene calls are TRBV2 and TRBJ2-3; 7 positions match TRBD2. V gave up 3 bases and J gave up 2 bases; unmatched junction bases: 11. Per the germline V gene, CDR1 is SNHLY and CDR2 is FYNNEI. The CDR3 runs to 17 residues. The CDR3 sequence: CASSEGGTGGITDTQYF. CDR3 nucleotide sequence: TGTGCCAGCAGTGAGGGGGGAACGGGAGGCATCACAGATACGCAGTATTTT.

The V gene is TRBV5-4, the J gene TRBJ2-1; D gene uncertain. Trimming removed 4 bases from V and 5 bases from J, with 10 bases in between. The germline V gene has CDR1 SGHNT and CDR2 YYREEE (reference sequence). The CDR3 loop spans 13 amino acids. The CDR3 spells CASSPWAHNEQFF. CDR3 coding DNA: TGTGCCAGCAGCCCGTGGGCCCACAATGAGCAGTTCTTC.

This chain connects TRBV4-1 to TRBJ2-7; TRBD2 agrees at 11 bases. This CDR3 spans 18 amino acids. Losses at the gene ends were 2 bases for V and 5 bases for J; bases not matched to a gene: 14. Germline loops: CDR1 MGHRA, CDR2 YSYEKL. CDR3 sequence (DNA): TGCGCCAGCAGCCAATCTCCAGACCAGGGGACTAGCGGCCACGAGCAGTACTTC. Amino acid sequence: CASSQSPDQGTSGHEQYF.

This clone was seen only a few times. The rearrangement joins TRBV5-6 to TRBJ1-1; 7 bases align to TRBD1. The CDR3 has 16 residues. J gave up 1 base and V 4 bases, and 10 bases lay outside the gene matches. Germline CDR1 SGHDT, CDR2 YYEEEE. CDR3 region: CASSTPGGSRNTEAFF. The CDR3 bases are TGTGCCAGCAGCACCCCAGGGGGTTCGAGGAACACTGAAGCTTTCTTT.

In its sample, this clone was seen once. V is TRBV6-1 and J is TRBJ2-5, with D unresolved. CDR1 is MNHNS, CDR2 SASEGT, per germline. The CDR3 totals 13 residues. V was shortened by 6 bases and J by 2 bases, with 10 bases between the two germline ends. The CDR3 spells CASSKIEQETQYF. CDR3 in DNA: TGTGCCAGCAGCAAGATAGAACAAGAGACCCAGTACTTC.

CDR3 coding DNA: TGTGCCAGCAGCAAAGCGCGCGGACAGGGGGCTAACTATGGCTACACCTTC. Translation: CASSKARGQGANYGYTF. J is TRBJ1-2 and V is TRBV21-1; TRBD1, as called in the table, went unchecked against the DNA. TRBV21-1 is a recognized pseudogene. This CDR3 has 17 residues.

This sequence joins TRBV7-2 and TRBJ2-5; weak D call: TRBD1 (6 bases). This CDR3 has 22 residues. V shed 0 bases and J shed 2 bases, with 31 bases lying between them. Germline V gives CDR1 SGHTA, CDR2 FQGNSA. The CDR3 here is CASSLALRAQGPYGGPQETQYF. The CDR3 DNA is TGTGCCAGCAGCTTAGCGCTAAGGGCCCAGGGGCCCTACGGCGGGCCACAAGAGACCCAGTACTTC.

This chain joins TRBV6-5 and TRBJ2-2, with a weak D call TRBD1 (6 bases). The ends were cut back, 6 bases at V and 3 bases at J, with 11 bases in the middle. This CDR3 is built from 14 residues. From germline, CDR1 is MNHEY and CDR2 SVGAGI. For the CDR3, the DNA is TGTGCCAGCAGCTCTTGGGGGCACACCGGGGAGCTGTTTTTT. Protein: CASSSWGHTGELFF.

This clone came up a few times. The chain carries TRBV30 and TRBJ1-1; no reliable D call. Trimming removed 1 base at V and 6 bases at J, with 18 bases between. In germline, CDR1 is GTSNPN, CDR2 SVGIG (reference sequence). CDR3 size: 15 residues. In nucleotides, the CDR3 is TGTGCCTGGAGTGAGGTCAGCCGGAACGGGGCTGAAGCTTTCTTT. This encodes CAWSEVSRNGAEAFF.

V usage is TRBV27 and J usage is TRBJ2-5; 12 bases line up with TRBD2. The CDR3 runs to 15 residues. Per the germline V gene, CDR1 is MNHEY and CDR2 is SMNVEV (reference sequence). After removal of 8 bases from V and 4 bases from J, the junction contained 8 bases not matched to a gene. CDR3 sequence reads: CASATSGRPRETQYF. In nucleotides, the CDR3 is TGTGCCAGCGCTACTAGCGGGAGGCCTAGAGAGACCCAGTACTTC.

The chain couples TRBV5-1 to TRBJ1-2, with a tentative D call TRBD1 (5 bases). The V gene's germline CDR1 is SGHRS and CDR2 YFSETQ. The CDR3 has 13 residues. Trimming removed 1 base from V and 7 bases from J, with 11 bases in between. This chain's CDR3 is CASSLPGGGGYTF. The CDR3 bases are TGCGCCAGCAGCTTGCCGGGGGGAGGTGGCTACACCTTC.

The chain combines TRBV5-4 with TRBJ2-3, with D perhaps matching TRBD2 (6 bases). This CDR3 is 14 amino acids long. Between the trimmed V and J ends, which lost 0 bases and 5 bases, there was a span of 10 bases. Germline CDR1 and CDR2: SGHNT and YYREEE (reference sequence). The CDR3 DNA is TGTGCCAGCAGCTTGGGTGGAGGGTTAGATACGCAGTATTTT. This sequence encodes CASSLGGGLDTQYF.

In this sample, this clone turned up once. V gene TRBV7-9 combines with J gene TRBJ2-1; perhaps TRBD2 as D (6 bases). The ends were cut back, 7 bases at V and 2 bases at J, with 12 bases in the middle. Germline V gene lookup returns CDR1 SEHNR and CDR2 FQNEAQ (reference sequence). The length of the CDR3 is 14 residues. This CDR3 reads CASTRTTPYNEQFF. As DNA, the CDR3 is TGTGCCAGCACACGGACTACCCCCTACAATGAGCAGTTCTTC.

The rearrangement links TRBV5-8 to TRBJ1-6; D gene unclear. The CDR3 has 15 residues. The V and J ends lost 1 base and 8 bases respectively, with 13 bases between them. The germline V gene has CDR1 SGHTS and CDR2 YDEGEE. This CDR3 reads CASSLSGEADSPLHF. The DNA of the CDR3 is TGTGCCAGCAGCTTGTCTGGGGAGGCTGATTCACCCCTCCACTTT.

CDR3 sequence reads: CASKGHRGPRGYTF. In nucleotides, the CDR3 is TGTGCCAGCAAGGGCCACAGGGGGCCAAGAGGCTACACCTTC. The V and J genes are TRBV19 and TRBJ1-2; TRBD1 matches at 9 bases. V shed 9 bases, J shed 8 bases, and the junction held 13 bases outside the gene matches. The length of the CDR3 is 14 residues. Per the germline V gene, CDR1 is LNHDA and CDR2 is SQIVND (reference sequence).

The chain recombines TRBV5-4 with TRBJ2-5; 10 nucleotides agree with TRBD2. CDR3 length: 15 amino acids. Germline CDR1 SGHNT, CDR2 YYREEE (reference sequence). The V segment lost 4 bases and the J segment 5 bases; nucleotides outside the gene matches: 8. This CDR3 is CASSPFGAGGETQYF. CDR3 nucleotide sequence: TGTGCCAGCAGCCCCTTCGGAGCGGGAGGGGAGACCCAGTACTTC.

This clone has a single count. The chain combines TRBV4-3 with TRBJ2-2; 10 bases map to TRBD2. The CDR3 sequence is 21 residues long. Per the germline V gene, CDR1 is LGHNA and CDR2 is YSLEER. V gave up 0 bases and J gave up 4 bases; unmatched junction bases: 17. The CDR3 DNA reads as TGCGCCAGCAGCCAAGATCGTAAAAGCGGGAGGGCCTCGTGGAGCACCGGGGAGCTGTTTTTT. This encodes CASSQDRKSGRASWSTGELFF.

This chain joins TRBV7-2 and TRBJ2-7, with 8 positions matching TRBD1. Per the germline V gene, CDR1 is SGHTA and CDR2 is FQGNSA. J lost 6 bases, V lost 2 bases, and 9 bases had no gene match. This CDR3 has 15 residues. CDR3 nucleotides: TGTGCCAGCAGCTTAAGGCAGCAGGGGGCGGGCGAGCAGTACTTC. Translating it yields CASSLRQQGAGEQYF.

This chain uses TRBV11-3 with TRBJ2-7; 10 positions agree with TRBD2. V was clipped by 5 bases and J by 3 bases; unmatched bases: 10. CDR3 length equals 16 residues. The germline V gene encodes CDR1 SGHNT and CDR2 YENEEA. The CDR3 nucleotides are TGTGCCAGCAGCCTTCTAGCGGGAGCCAGGGTCTACGAGCAGTACTTC. It codes for CASSLLAGARVYEQYF.

This chain connects TRBV28 to TRBJ1-5, with TRBD1 identical over 7 bases. Germline CDR1 is MDHEN and CDR2 is SYDVKM. The CDR3 runs 17 residues. J lost 4 bases, V lost 4 bases, and 13 bases had no gene match. CDR3 coding DNA: TGTGCCAGCAGTTCAACCGATACAGGGGAGAGTAATCAGCCCCAGCATTTT. Residues: CASSSTDTGESNQPQHF. The entire variable domain, with the rest obtained from reference TRBV28 and TRBJ1-5, is as follows: DVKVTQSSRYLVKRTGEKVFLECVQDMDHENMFWYRQDPGLGLRLIYFSYDVKMKEKGDIPEGYSVSREKKERFSLILESASTNQTSMYLCASSSTDTGESNQPQHFGDGTRLSIL.

This clone appeared once. The gene calls are TRBV2 and TRBJ2-2, with 11 bases lining up with TRBD2. This CDR3 comprises 18 residues. CDR1 is SNHLY and CDR2 is FYNNEI in the germline V gene. The V gene end was trimmed by 3 bases and the J gene end by 2 bases; junction bases not matched to a gene: 8. CDR3: CASSDNLRLAGNTGELFF. For the CDR3, the DNA is TGTGCCAGCAGTGATAATTTGAGACTAGCGGGAAACACCGGGGAGCTGTTTTTT.

The chain has TRBV7-9 and TRBJ1-1, with D possibly TRBD1 on 5 matching bases. There are 13 residues in the CDR3. Germline CDR1 reads SEHNR; CDR2 reads FQNEAQ (reference sequence). Trimming stripped 1 base from V and 8 bases from J, with 11 bases between. CDR3 protein: CASSLESWTEAFF. CDR3 bases: TGTGCCAGCAGCTTAGAAAGTTGGACAGAAGCTTTCTTT.

This clone came up once. The chain combines TRBV27 with TRBJ2-5; tentative D call: TRBD2 (6 bases). The germline V gene encodes CDR1 MNHEY and CDR2 SMNVEV (reference sequence). Deletions cut 3 bases from V and 2 bases from J, with 16 bases between. This CDR3 region has 16 residues. The CDR3 here is CASSLKSSASQETQYF. DNA of the CDR3: TGTGCCAGCAGTTTGAAGTCTAGCGCAAGTCAAGAGACCCAGTACTTC.